The 24 T cell receptor beta chains listed next were all sequenced from one sample in a study of blood T cell repertoires in COVID-19. The assay was immunoSEQ multiplex PCR, and TCRdb's table has in-frame clones only and misses some. The sample has hundreds of thousands of clones; 86% are singletons. The sequenced sample was peripheral blood. All receptors come from a woman aged 55 to 70 who had recovered from COVID-19.

The chain couples TRBV6-6 to TRBJ2-2, with TRBD1 matching over 9 bases. Trimming took 5 bases from V and 0 from J; bases not matched to a gene: 1. This CDR3 is built from 15 residues. CDR1 is MNHNY, CDR2 SVGAGI, per germline (reference sequence). For the CDR3, the DNA is TGTGCCAGCAGTCGGGACAGGGCGAACACCGGGGAGCTGTTTTTT. This encodes CASSRDRANTGELFF.

The chain is built from TRBV5-4 and TRBJ1-2; 9 positions match TRBD1. Germline lookup yields CDR1 SGHNT and CDR2 YYREEE (reference sequence). With 3 bases clipped from V and 1 base from J, the junction kept 7 bases outside the gene matches. CDR3 length: 16 amino acids. CDR3 bases: TGTGCCAGCAGCTCCTTCGGGACAGGGAGTAACTATGGCTACACCTTC. This codes for CASSSFGTGSNYGYTF.

The rearrangement joins TRBV6-5 to TRBJ1-5; 7 bases match TRBD1. V shed 8 bases, J shed 6 bases, and the junction held 13 bases outside the gene matches. The germline gives CDR1 MNHEY, CDR2 SVGAGI. This CDR3 has 15 residues. The CDR3 loop reads CASWTGGLRGQPQHF. The CDR3 nucleotides read TGTGCCAGCTGGACAGGAGGTTTGAGGGGTCAGCCCCAGCATTTT.

This chain joins TRBV7-2 and TRBJ1-1, with a tentative D call TRBD1 (6 bases). Trimming pared 7 bases from V and 4 bases from J, leaving 19 bases between. The germline V gene encodes CDR1 SGHTA and CDR2 FQGNSA. The CDR3 consists of 15 residues. CDR3 nucleotide sequence: TGTGCCAGCAACCCGAGGGGGACCCCGCTCACTGAAGCTTTCTTT. It is translated as CASNPRGTPLTEAFF.

The CDR3 DNA reads TGTGCCAGCAGATGGACAGCCTATGGCTACACCTTC. Translating it yields CASRWTAYGYTF. The rearrangement joins TRBV28 to TRBJ1-2, with D tentatively TRBD1 (6 bases). Deletions cut 6 bases from V and 4 bases from J, with 9 bases between. Germline V gives CDR1 MDHEN, CDR2 SYDVKM. The CDR3 has 12 residues.

This sequence joins TRBV28 and TRBJ2-7, with D unresolved. The V end was cut by 7 bases, the J end by 3 bases, with 10 bases between. Germline lookup yields CDR1 MDHEN and CDR2 SYDVKM. CDR3 length: 12 amino acids. The CDR3 protein is CASNTRGYEQYF. CDR3 nucleotides: TGTGCCAGCAACACCAGAGGCTACGAGCAGTACTTC. Combining the CDR3 with reference TRBV28 and TRBJ2-7 gives the whole variable domain DVKVTQSSRYLVKRTGEKVFLECVQDMDHENMFWYRQDPGLGLRLIYFSYDVKMKEKGDIPEGYSVSREKKERFSLILESASTNQTSMYLCASNTRGYEQYFGPGTRLTVT.

This clone was detected only once. This sequence joins TRBV9 and TRBJ2-3, with 8 nucleotides matching TRBD2. The V and J ends lost 6 bases and 4 bases, in that order; junction bases with no gene match: 13. This CDR3 region has 16 residues. Per germline, CDR1 SGDLS and CDR2 YYNGEE. CDR3 DNA: TGTGCCAGCACCGAGAGGGGCGGGGGGATCGCAGATACGCAGTATTTT. As protein: CASTERGGGIADTQYF.

CDR3 protein: CASAAANTEAFF. CDR3 sequence (DNA): TGTGCCAGCGCTGCGGCGAACACTGAAGCTTTCTTT. J is TRBJ1-1 and V is TRBV9, with no clear D. Trimming pared 7 bases from V and 1 base from J, leaving 8 bases between. Germline CDR1 and CDR2: SGDLS and YYNGEE. CDR3 length equals 12 residues.

A word on this clone: The germline gene is not matched at one end of the junction; a read error may be the cause. The rearrangement joins TRBV15 to TRBJ2-3, with 7 positions matching TRBD1. CDR1 LNHNV and CDR2 YYDKDF come from the germline V gene (reference sequence). The CDR3 has 16 amino acids. The CDR3 nucleotides read TGTGCCGCCAGCAGAGATAGGGGGCTGTTACAGTTTCAGCAGTATTTT. It translates to CAASRDRGLLQFQQYF. Filled out from reference TRBV15 and TRBJ2-3, the complete variable domain reads DAMVIQNPRYQVTQFGKPVTLSCSQTLNHNVMYWYQQKSSQAPKLLFHYYDKDFNNEADTPDNFQSRRPNTSFCFLDIRSPGLGDTAMYLCAASRDRGLLQFQQYFGPGTRLTVL.

CDR3 amino acids: CASSSGAAGHTEAFF. CDR3 bases: TGTGCCAGCAGCTCTGGCGCCGCGGGTCACACTGAAGCTTTCTTT. This chain joins TRBV11-3 and TRBJ1-1, with no clear D. V was pared by 4 bases and J by 3 bases, with 15 bases between. Germline V gene sequence: CDR1 SGHNT, CDR2 YENEEA. This CDR3 is 15 amino acids long.

The chain couples TRBV6-5 to TRBJ2-7, with TRBD1 matching over 10 bases. CDR3 length: 14 residues. Germline trimming cut 8 bases from V and 4 bases from J; bases unmatched to any gene: 8. In germline, CDR1 is MNHEY, CDR2 SVGAGI. The CDR3 spells CASQDRGRGYEQYF. DNA of the CDR3: TGTGCCAGCCAAGACAGGGGGCGCGGGTACGAGCAGTACTTC.

The chain carries TRBV24-1 and TRBJ2-5; TRBD2 matches at 8 bases. Germline V gives CDR1 KGHDR, CDR2 SFDVKD. The V gene end was trimmed by 5 bases and the J gene end by 2 bases; junction bases not matched to a gene: 9. The CDR3 is made up of 16 amino acids. CDR3 residues: CATSVAGVAGQETQYF. The CDR3 DNA is TGTGCCACCAGTGTCGCTGGGGTAGCGGGGCAAGAGACCCAGTACTTC.

The gene calls are TRBV19 and TRBJ2-7; D is possibly TRBD2 (5 bases). Germline loops: CDR1 LNHDA, CDR2 SQIVND (reference sequence). V was trimmed by 6 bases and J by 3 bases, leaving 15 bases between them. This CDR3 is 14 amino acids long. For the CDR3, the DNA is TGTGCCAGTAGCGAGGGTAGATCCATCTACGAGCAGTACTTC. This encodes CASSEGRSIYEQYF.

The chain couples TRBV29-1 to TRBJ2-7, with 8 bases matching TRBD1. Germline CDR1 and CDR2: SQVTM and ANQGSEA. The CDR3 loop spans 15 amino acids. The ends lost 4 bases at V and 2 bases at J; junction bases unmatched: 10. The CDR3 is CSVGGGQGTTYEQYF. The CDR3 DNA reads TGCAGCGTTGGGGGTGGACAGGGAACTACCTACGAGCAGTACTTC.

V gene TRBV7-2 combines with J gene TRBJ2-7, with D perhaps TRBD1 (6 bases). Germline CDR1 reads SGHTA; CDR2 reads FQGNSA. V was cut by 3 bases and J by 2 bases, with 11 bases left in between. The length of the CDR3 is 14 residues. CDR3 loop: CASSFVRDTYEQYF. As DNA, the CDR3 is TGTGCCAGCAGCTTCGTTAGGGACACCTACGAGCAGTACTTC.

The J gene is TRBJ2-7, the V gene TRBV2, with a weak D call TRBD1 (6 bases). With 0 bases removed from V and 2 bases from J, the gap between germline ends came to 11 bases. Germline CDR1 and CDR2: SNHLY and FYNNEI. The CDR3 loop spans 15 amino acids. In DNA, the CDR3 is TGTGCCAGCAGTGAAGCGGGACATATGACCTACGAGCAGTACTTC. It specifies CASSEAGHMTYEQYF.

The chain combines TRBV13 with TRBJ1-1; D perhaps matches TRBD1 (5 bases). With 2 bases removed from V and 12 bases from J, the gap between germline ends came to 10 bases. The CDR3 spans 11 residues. CDR1 PRHDT and CDR2 FYEKMQ come from the germline V gene (reference sequence). The CDR3 DNA is TGTGCCAGCAGCTTATGGGGCGAAACTTTCTTT. This translates into CASSLWGETFF.

The chain joins TRBV2 to TRBJ2-3; D uncertain. The V gene lost 8 bases and the J gene lost 3 bases, with 6 bases spanning the gap. CDR3 size: 11 residues. In germline, CDR1 is SNHLY, CDR2 FYNNEI. The CDR3 DNA sequence: TGTGCCAGCCGGTATACAGATACGCAGTATTTT. This codes for CASRYTDTQYF.

The J gene is TRBJ2-1, the V gene TRBV9, with D maybe TRBD1 (5 bases). Per germline, CDR1 SGDLS and CDR2 YYNGEE. Trimming pared 0 bases from V and 0 bases from J, leaving 7 bases between. CDR3 length: 15 amino acids. In nucleotides, the CDR3 is TGTGCCAGCAGCGTAGGACAGTCCTCCTACAATGAGCAGTTCTTC. Its protein product is CASSVGQSSYNEQFF.

The chain couples TRBV27 to TRBJ2-5; possible D gene TRBD2, 6 bases. Germline V gives CDR1 MNHEY, CDR2 SMNVEV (reference sequence). The CDR3 runs 15 residues. The V gene lost 4 bases and the J gene lost 9 bases, with 21 bases spanning the gap. The DNA of the CDR3 is TGTGCCAGCAGTTCCTCCCGATCCGAGCCGGGGGCCCAGTACTTC. It specifies CASSSSRSEPGAQYF.

This chain's CDR3 is CASSRGQTSSYGYTF. DNA for the CDR3: TGCGCCAGCAGTCGCGGACAGACAAGTTCCTATGGCTACACCTTC. The chain couples TRBV5-1 to TRBJ1-2; perhaps TRBD1 as D (6 bases). Germline V gene data show CDR1 as SGHRS and CDR2 as YFSETQ. The V end lost 5 bases, the J end lost 4 bases, and 18 bases lay between the germline ends. This CDR3 spans 15 amino acids.

The DNA for the CDR3 is TGTGCCAGTACGAACCGGGACAGGAACACTGAAGCTTTCTTT. It is translated as CASTNRDRNTEAFF. The V call is TRBV19, the J call TRBJ1-1; TRBD1 matches 7 bases. The CDR3 is made up of 14 amino acids. The junction had 6 bases not matched to a gene; V was cut back by 7 bases and J by 1 base. The V gene's germline CDR1 is LNHDA and CDR2 SQIVND (reference sequence).

This chain joins TRBV4-3 and TRBJ1-6; possible D gene TRBD1, 6 bases. Germline lookup yields CDR1 LGHNA and CDR2 YSLEER. CDR3 length: 15 amino acids. Trimming took off 0 bases at V and 6 bases at J, with 9 bases between the two ends. CDR3 nucleotide sequence: TGCGCCAGCAGCCAAGATAACAGGGCTAATTCACCCCTCCACTTT. Translating gives CASSQDNRANSPLHF.

This rearrangement joins TRBV11-3 to TRBJ2-1; D perhaps matches TRBD1 (6 bases). Germline V gene lookup returns CDR1 SGHNT and CDR2 YENEEA. The CDR3 totals 13 residues. Trimming removed 5 bases at V and 5 bases at J, with 10 bases between. CDR3 sequence reads: CASSPQGNNEQFF. The CDR3 DNA reads as TGTGCCAGCAGCCCACAGGGTAACAATGAGCAGTTCTTC.